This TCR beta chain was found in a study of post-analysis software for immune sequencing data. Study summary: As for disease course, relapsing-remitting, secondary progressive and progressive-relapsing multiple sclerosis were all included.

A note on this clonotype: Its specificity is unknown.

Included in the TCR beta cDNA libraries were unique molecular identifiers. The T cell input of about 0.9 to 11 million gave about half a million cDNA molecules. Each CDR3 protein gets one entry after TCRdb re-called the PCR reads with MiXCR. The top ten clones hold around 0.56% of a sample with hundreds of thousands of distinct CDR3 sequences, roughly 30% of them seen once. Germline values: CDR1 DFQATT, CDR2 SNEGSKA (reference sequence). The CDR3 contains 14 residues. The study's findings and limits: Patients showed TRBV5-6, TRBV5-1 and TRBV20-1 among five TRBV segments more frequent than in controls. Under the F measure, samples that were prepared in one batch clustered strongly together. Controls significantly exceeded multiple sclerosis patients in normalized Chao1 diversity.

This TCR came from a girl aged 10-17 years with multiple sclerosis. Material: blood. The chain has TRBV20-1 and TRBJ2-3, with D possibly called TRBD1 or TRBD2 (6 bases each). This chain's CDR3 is CSKFKGGPPDTQYF. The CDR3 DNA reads TGCAGCAAATTCAAAGGGGGGCCCCCAGATACGCAGTATTTT.